These T cell receptor beta chains were read from a single sample in a study of cytomegalovirus exposure and HLA in healthy donors. TCRdb keeps only in-frame clones here, not all; method: immunoSEQ multiplex PCR. The sample has some 120,000 clones; roughly three quarters are singletons. Specimen: PBMCs. The receptors originated from a man aged 18 to 35 in good health and CMV-seronegative. CDR3s include the opening cysteine and the closing phenylalanine or tryptophan. The size field is filled for only some rows; it gives once, few, many or a size class.

V gene: TRBV10-3
clone size: once
CDR3 protein: CAISGPGLAGETQYF

V gene: TRBV2
clone size: NA
CDR3 protein: CASSQPRESFINSYNSPLHF

V gene: TRBV10-1
clone size: NA
CDR3 protein: CASRGGINTGELFF

V gene: TRBV6-5
clone size: NA
CDR3 protein: CASSYSWNRGEQYF

V gene: TRBV5-1
clone size: NA
CDR3 protein: CASSNGLAGTYNEQFF

V gene: TRBV4-1
clone size: NA
CDR3 protein: CASSQLTRTGSRNEQFF

V gene: TRBV5-1
clone size: NA
CDR3 protein: CASTHLPPGQGSETQYF

V gene: TRBV4-1
clone size: NA
CDR3 protein: CASSLAGATGELFF

V gene: TRBV19
clone size: NA
CDR3 protein: CASSIMGGGVYYNEQFF

V gene: TRBV6-6
clone size: few
CDR3 protein: CASSYSLQAQPQHF

V gene: TRBV9
clone size: NA
CDR3 protein: CASRSRRGSSYNEQFF

V gene: TRBV7-9
clone size: NA
CDR3 protein: CASSRTEQMEKLFF

V gene: TRBV5-4
clone size: few
CDR3 protein: CASSIRDRGEQYF

V gene: TRBV5-1
clone size: NA
CDR3 protein: CASSPGLAGSPLSYNEQFF

V gene: TRBV7-3
clone size: NA
CDR3 protein: CASSCSQGMPPKLQAEAFF

V gene: TRBV2
clone size: NA
CDR3 protein: CASSLRLAGGNEQFF

V gene: TRBV28
clone size: NA
CDR3 protein: CAILAGGTDTQYF

V gene: TRBV5-6
clone size: NA
CDR3 protein: CASSFPGQGVDTQYF

V gene: TRBV7-3
clone size: NA
CDR3 protein: CASSLFGSSYNEQFF

V gene: TRBV15
clone size: NA
CDR3 protein: CATSRDQARGLVYGYTF

V gene: TRBV13
clone size: NA
CDR3 protein: CASSTTDRLTQYF

V gene: TRBV14
clone size: NA
CDR3 protein: CASSQRTGTNSPLHF

V gene: TRBV6-5
clone size: NA
CDR3 protein: CASGTVNQPQHF

V gene: TRBV4-3
clone size: NA
CDR3 protein: CASSQDIAGGYGYTF

V gene: TRBV30
clone size: once
CDR3 protein: CALNLGLANADTQYF

V gene: TRBV5-5
clone size: NA
CDR3 protein: CASSATSSGFNEQYF